This is a list of T cell receptor beta chains from one sample in a study of blood T cell repertoires in COVID-19. Here immunoSEQ multiplex PCR was the method, and the copy in TCRdb shows in-frame clones only, minus some. The sample lists some 35,000 clones; approximately 83% were seen once. The specimen sequenced was peripheral blood. These receptors were taken from a man aged 45-65 years with acute or convalescent COVID-19. CDR3s include the opening cysteine and the closing phenylalanine or tryptophan. D genes are given only for firm matches.

v_gene	d_gene	j_gene	CDR3aa
TRBV19	TRBD1	TRBJ2-7	CASSKELRGFDEQYF
TRBV28	TRBD1	TRBJ2-3	CASSDPGQISTDTQYF
TRBV5-5	-	TRBJ1-3	CASSPTGYRLRSGNTIYF
TRBV14	TRBD1	TRBJ1-2	CASTRDRGLGYTF
TRBV9	-	TRBJ1-2	CASSGDEEGYTF
TRBV7-2	-	TRBJ1-3	CASSQTDYPGNTIYF
TRBV3-1/TRBV3-2	TRBD2	TRBJ2-7	CASSQGTSGSVQQYF
TRBV6-5	-	TRBJ2-1	CASSSFGGPYNEQFF
TRBV6-4	-	TRBJ2-1	CASSEGPQNYNEQFF
TRBV2	-	TRBJ1-2	CASSEATGGWGGYTF
TRBV27	-	TRBJ2-1	CASSLNTIEQFF
TRBV4-2	TRBD1	TRBJ1-3	CASSQETGTGGSGNTIYF
TRBV6-4	-	TRBJ1-2	CASSDEYMATGRFYGYTF
TRBV5-6	TRBD1	TRBJ2-7	CASSLVAGGSYEQYF
TRBV12-3/TRBV12-4	TRBD1	TRBJ1-6	CATTDRSGTPLHF
TRBV5-6	-	TRBJ2-7	CASSSTVAEQYF
TRBV5-8	TRBD2	TRBJ2-1	CASGLSGSYNEQFF
TRBV30	TRBD1	TRBJ1-1	CASDGTANTEAFF
TRBV29-1	TRBD1	TRBJ2-1	CSVGPGQGAGNEQFF
TRBV9	-	TRBJ2-1	CASSVVGAGEQFF
TRBV6-1	-	TRBJ1-2	CASSDLSSNYGYTF
TRBV6-5	-	TRBJ1-6	CASSFVKGRNSPLHF
TRBV5-1	TRBD1	TRBJ2-1	CASNTGGNNNEQFF
TRBV4-2	TRBD2	TRBJ2-5	CASSLRASGGGETQYF
TRBV19	TRBD1	TRBJ1-1	CASSRTGDTEAFF
TRBV5-4	-	TRBJ2-3	CASSLLRGSGTDTQYF
TRBV7-3	-	TRBJ2-3	CASSLVAGDTQYF
TRBV5-1	-	TRBJ2-5	CASSPGPGETQYF
TRBV10-1	-	TRBJ2-7	CASSDDWSSYEQYF
TRBV28	-	TRBJ1-2	CASISFDLGGYGYTF
TRBV2	-	TRBJ2-5	CASSAGYQETQYF
TRBV2	TRBD2	TRBJ2-3	CASRSAGTRGLYTQYF
TRBV11-2	TRBD1	TRBJ2-1	CASSIDRGISGGTYNEQFF
TRBV7-3	TRBD2	TRBJ2-1	CASSSGLARSNEQFF
TRBV7-9	-	TRBJ2-7	CASSDRSSYEQYF
TRBV7-3	TRBD1	TRBJ2-1	CASSSTGGYNEQFF
TRBV29-1	-	TRBJ2-5	CSVEDSAGETQYF
TRBV7-6	TRBD2	TRBJ2-7	CASSLGLAGDNEQYF
TRBV9	-	TRBJ2-1	CASSPTTASYNEQFF
TRBV29-1	TRBD1	TRBJ1-1	CSVGFWATGAINTEAFF
TRBV28	-	TRBJ1-2	CASSLGAYGYTF
TRBV5-6	TRBD1	TRBJ2-7	CASSLVGSGGIYEQYF
TRBV16	TRBD2	TRBJ2-7	CASSLRTSGGAEQYF
TRBV14	-	TRBJ1-1	CASSSLPGWTEAFF
TRBV5-1	TRBD2	TRBJ2-1	CASSSTSGVHNEQFF
TRBV7-9	-	TRBJ2-3	CASRPGGETDTQYF
TRBV6-5	-	TRBJ1-3	CASSRDISGNTIYF
TRBV5-4	TRBD2	TRBJ2-7	CASSLEGTSGYEQYF
TRBV9	-	TRBJ2-7	CASSVRWEVHEQYF
TRBV6-1	-	TRBJ1-1	CASSEILRVPRTEAFF
TRBV4-2	-	TRBJ2-3	CASSQDLGADTQYF